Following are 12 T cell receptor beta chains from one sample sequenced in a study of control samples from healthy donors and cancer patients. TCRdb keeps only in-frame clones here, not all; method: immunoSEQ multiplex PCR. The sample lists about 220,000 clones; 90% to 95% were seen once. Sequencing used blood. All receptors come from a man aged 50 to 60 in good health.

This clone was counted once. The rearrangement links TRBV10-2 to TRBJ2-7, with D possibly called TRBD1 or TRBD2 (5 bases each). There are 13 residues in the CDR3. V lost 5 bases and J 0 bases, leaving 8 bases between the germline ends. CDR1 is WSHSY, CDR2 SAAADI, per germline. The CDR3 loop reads CASSSGTSYEQYV. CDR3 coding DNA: TGCGCCAGCAGTTCTGGGACCTCCTACGAGCAGTACGTC.

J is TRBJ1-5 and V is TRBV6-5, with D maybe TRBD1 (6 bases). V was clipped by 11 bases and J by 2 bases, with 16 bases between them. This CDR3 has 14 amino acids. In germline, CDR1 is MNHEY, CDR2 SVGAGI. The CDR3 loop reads CAGSQGFRNQPQHF. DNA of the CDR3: TGTGCCGGTAGCCAGGGGTTCCGCAATCAGCCCCAGCATTTT.

The CDR3 here is CASSPLGTGGLNEQFF. The CDR3 nucleotides read TGTGCCAGCAGCCCACTGGGGACAGGGGGTCTCAATGAGCAGTTCTTC. The chain combines TRBV7-9 with TRBJ2-1, with 11 bases aligning to TRBD1. The CDR3 contains 16 residues. Germline assignment: CDR1 SEHNR and CDR2 FQNEAQ (reference sequence). Unmatched junction bases numbered 9, after V lost 5 bases and J lost 6 bases.

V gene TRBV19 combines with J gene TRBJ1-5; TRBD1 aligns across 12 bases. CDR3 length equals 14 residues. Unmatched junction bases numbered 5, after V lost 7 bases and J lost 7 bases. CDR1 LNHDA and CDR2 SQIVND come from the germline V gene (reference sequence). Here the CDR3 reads CASMGTGGRQPQHF. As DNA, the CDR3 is TGTGCCAGTATGGGGACAGGGGGCCGGCAGCCCCAGCATTTT.

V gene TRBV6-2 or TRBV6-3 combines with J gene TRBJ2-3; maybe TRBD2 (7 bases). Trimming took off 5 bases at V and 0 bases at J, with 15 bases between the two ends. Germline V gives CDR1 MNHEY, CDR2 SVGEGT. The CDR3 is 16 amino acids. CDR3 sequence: CASSPGRGASTDTQYF. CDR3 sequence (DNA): TGTGCCAGCAGTCCCGGCCGGGGGGCTAGCACAGATACGCAGTATTTT.

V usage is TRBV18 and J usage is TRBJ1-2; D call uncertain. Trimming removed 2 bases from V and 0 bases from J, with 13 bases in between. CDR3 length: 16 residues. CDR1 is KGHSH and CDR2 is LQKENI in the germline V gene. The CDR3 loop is CASSPYRGGANYGYTF. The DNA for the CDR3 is TGTGCCAGCTCACCATATCGTGGCGGAGCTAACTATGGCTACACCTTC.

The CDR3 loop reads CASTAGGWDTGELFF. The DNA for the CDR3 is TGTGCCAGCACCGCGGGCGGGTGGGACACCGGGGAGCTGTTTTTT. The chain uses TRBV6-5 and TRBJ2-2, with a tentative D call TRBD2 (5 bases). The CDR3 is 15 amino acids. V lost 7 bases to trimming and J lost 3 bases, with 15 bases between them. Germline CDR1 is MNHEY and CDR2 is SVGAGI.

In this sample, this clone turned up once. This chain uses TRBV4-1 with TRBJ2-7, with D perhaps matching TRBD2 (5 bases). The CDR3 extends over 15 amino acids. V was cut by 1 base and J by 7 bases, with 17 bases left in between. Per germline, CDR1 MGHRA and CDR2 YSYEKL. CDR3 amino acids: CASSQARGRLEEQYF. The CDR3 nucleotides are TGCGCCAGCAGCCAAGCTCGCGGGCGGCTGGAAGAGCAGTACTTC.

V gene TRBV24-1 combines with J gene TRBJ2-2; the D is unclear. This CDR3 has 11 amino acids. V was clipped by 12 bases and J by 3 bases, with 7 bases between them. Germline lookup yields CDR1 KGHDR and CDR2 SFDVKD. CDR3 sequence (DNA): TGTGCCCCCACGGACACCGGGGAGCTGTTTTTT. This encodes CAPTDTGELFF.

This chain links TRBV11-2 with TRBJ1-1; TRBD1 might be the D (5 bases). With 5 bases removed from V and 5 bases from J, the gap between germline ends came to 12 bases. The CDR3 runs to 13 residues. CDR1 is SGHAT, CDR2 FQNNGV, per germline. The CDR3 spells CASSPRQFTEAFF. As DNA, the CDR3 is TGTGCCAGCAGCCCGAGACAGTTTACTGAAGCTTTCTTT.

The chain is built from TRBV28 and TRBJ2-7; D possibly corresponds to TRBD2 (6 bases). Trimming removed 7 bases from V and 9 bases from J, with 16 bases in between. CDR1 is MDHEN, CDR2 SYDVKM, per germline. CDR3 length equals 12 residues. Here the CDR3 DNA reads TGTGCCAGCACCCAACCCGGAGGGTTGCAGTACTTC. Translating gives CASTQPGGLQYF.

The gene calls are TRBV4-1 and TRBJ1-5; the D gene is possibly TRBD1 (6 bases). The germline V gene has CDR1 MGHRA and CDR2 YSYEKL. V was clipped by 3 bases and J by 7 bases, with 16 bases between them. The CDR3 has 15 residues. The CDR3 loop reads CASSHRGQDEQPQHF. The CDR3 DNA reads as TGCGCCAGCAGCCACCGGGGACAAGACGAGCAGCCCCAGCATTTT.